These 17 T cell receptor beta chains share one sample of origin, sequenced in a study of CD8+ T cells in alopecia areata. In each case, RNA was isolated and then reverse transcribed into cDNA as the sequencing template. The assay was immunoSEQ multiplex PCR, and TCRdb's table has in-frame clones only and misses some. This sample has over 150,000 clones, with around 60% found just once. Treatment: oral pan-JAK inhibitor, 5-10 mg twice daily. The starting material was CD4+ T cells sorted from blood, obtained at week 4, from a patient treated with tofacitinib. The origin of the receptors is a human donor with alopecia areata.

V and J are TRBV28 and TRBJ2-7; D is unclear. Trimming pared 5 bases from V and 2 bases from J, leaving 10 bases between. CDR3 length: 13 residues. Germline V gives CDR1 MDHEN, CDR2 SYDVKM. The CDR3 DNA follows: TGTGCCAGCAGTCTAGTCTCCCCCTACGAGCAGTACTTC. Protein sequence: CASSLVSPYEQYF.

The chain employs TRBV27 and TRBJ2-1, with 11 bases lining up with TRBD2. Germline loops: CDR1 MNHEY, CDR2 SMNVEV (reference sequence). V shed 6 bases, J shed 7 bases, and the junction held 11 bases outside the gene matches. The CDR3 loop spans 16 amino acids. CDR3: CASSTPLAGGENEQFF. Here the CDR3 DNA reads TGTGCCAGCAGCACGCCTCTAGCGGGAGGCGAGAATGAGCAGTTCTTC.

The chain uses TRBV29-1 and TRBJ2-1; D gene unclear. Trimming took off 7 bases at V and 0 bases at J, with 13 bases between the two ends. The CDR3 covers 14 residues. The germline V gene encodes CDR1 SQVTM and CDR2 ANQGSEA. The CDR3 protein is CSAVLGISYNEQFF. As DNA, the CDR3 is TGCAGCGCTGTCCTGGGCATCTCCTACAATGAGCAGTTCTTC.

The chain is built from TRBV11-1 and TRBJ1-1; maybe TRBD1 (5 bases). Germline assignment: CDR1 SGHAT and CDR2 FQDESV (reference sequence). The CDR3 has 12 residues. The ends were cut back, 7 bases at V and 8 bases at J, with 14 bases in the middle. CDR3 loop: CASTHGRTEAFF. The CDR3 DNA reads TGTGCCAGCACCCACGGGAGGACAGAAGCTTTCTTT. Full variable domain (remainder filled in from reference TRBV11-1 and TRBJ1-1): EAEVAQSPRYKITEKSQAVAFWCDPISGHATLYWYRQILGQGPELLVQFQDESVVDDSQLPKDRFSAERLKGVDSTLKIQPAELGDSAMYLCASTHGRTEAFFGQGTRLTVV.

This chain uses TRBV30 with TRBJ2-5; 7 nucleotides agree with TRBD2. V shed 2 bases, J shed 9 bases, and the junction held 6 bases outside the gene matches. The CDR3 totals 12 residues. Germline CDR1 reads GTSNPN; CDR2 reads SVGIG (reference sequence). The CDR3 DNA sequence: TGTGCCTGGAGTCCCGGCCGGGAGGCCCAGTACTTC. It specifies CAWSPGREAQYF.

In this sample, this clone turned up a few times. This sequence joins TRBV30 and TRBJ2-5; 10 nucleotides align to TRBD1. The germline V gene encodes CDR1 GTSNPN and CDR2 SVGIG (reference sequence). The CDR3 has 14 residues. V gave up 5 bases and J gave up 7 bases; unmatched junction bases: 10. This CDR3 reads CAWGLDRGRGTQYF. CDR3 nucleotides: TGTGCCTGGGGACTCGACAGGGGGCGAGGGACCCAGTACTTC.

The chain recombines TRBV19 with TRBJ2-1, with D uncertain. Germline CDR1 reads LNHDA; CDR2 reads SQIVND (reference sequence). Trimming took 9 bases from V and 2 from J, leaving 14 bases between them. The CDR3 covers 14 residues. CDR3 DNA: TGTGCCAGCGCAAGGGCAACGACCTACAATGAGCAGTTCTTC. Translating it yields CASARATTYNEQFF.

V gene TRBV7-8 combines with J gene TRBJ2-7, with D possibly matching TRBD2 (6 bases). Germline values: CDR1 SGHVS, CDR2 FQNEAQ. V was pared by 5 bases and J by 6 bases, with 20 bases between. This CDR3 is 15 amino acids long. The CDR3 loop reads CASSPVSGRTLEQYF. In DNA form, the CDR3 reads TGTGCCAGCAGCCCCGTTTCCGGGAGAACCCTCGAGCAGTACTTC.

This chain links TRBV19 with TRBJ2-2, with D possibly TRBD1 on 5 matching bases. CDR3 length: 15 amino acids. V lost 2 bases and J 2 bases, leaving 9 bases between the germline ends. CDR1 and CDR2 from the germline V gene are LNHDA and SQIVND (reference sequence). This chain's CDR3 is CASSIQGSNTGELFF. The CDR3, as DNA: TGTGCCAGTAGTATACAGGGTTCCAACACCGGGGAGCTGTTTTTT.

This clone was recorded only once. This chain connects TRBV30 to TRBJ2-3; D may be TRBD1 (5 bases). The CDR3 totals 12 residues. The V end was cut by 5 bases, the J end by 3 bases, with 9 bases between. Germline V CDR1 and CDR2: GTSNPN, SVGIG (reference sequence). CDR3 nucleotides: TGTGCCTGGGGCAGGGTTACAGATACGCAGTATTTT. It translates to CAWGRVTDTQYF.

The gene calls are TRBV30 and TRBJ2-2; D not certain. Germline-derived CDR1 and CDR2 are GTSNPN and SVGIG (reference sequence). V lost 2 bases and J lost 3, with 10 bases in between. There are 14 residues in the CDR3. In DNA form, the CDR3 reads TGTGCCTGGAGTCCCCTCGTAGACACCGGGGAGCTGTTTTTT. It yields the protein CAWSPLVDTGELFF. The whole variable domain, filled in from reference TRBV30 and TRBJ2-2, reads SQTIHQWPATLVQPVGSPLSLECTVEGTSNPNLYWYRQAAGRGLQLLFYSVGIGQISSEVPQNLSASRPQDRQFILSSKKLLLSDSGFYLCAWSPLVDTGELFFGEGSRLTVL.

The rearrangement joins TRBV9 to TRBJ2-6; possibly TRBD1 for D (6 bases). Germline V gene data show CDR1 as SGDLS and CDR2 as YYNGEE. This CDR3 is 16 amino acids long. Between the trimmed V and J ends, which lost 5 bases and 0 bases, there was a span of 12 bases. The CDR3 reads CASSVTGSSGANVLTF. The CDR3 DNA is TGTGCCAGCAGTGTAACAGGGAGCTCTGGGGCCAACGTCCTGACTTTC. The variable domain in full, completed from reference TRBV9 and TRBJ2-6, reads DSGVTQTPKHLITATGQRVTLRCSPRSGDLSVYWYQQSLDQGLQFLIQYYNGEERAKGNILERFSAQQFPDLHSELNLSSLELGDSALYFCASSVTGSSGANVLTFGAGSRLTVL.

J is TRBJ1-2 and V is TRBV19; D is possibly TRBD1 (6 bases). V lost 2 bases and J 4 bases, leaving 17 bases between the germline ends. Germline assignment: CDR1 LNHDA and CDR2 SQIVND (reference sequence). This CDR3 is 16 amino acids long. This chain's CDR3 is CASSIRGSTGPYGYTF. In DNA, the CDR3 is TGTGCCAGTAGTATAAGAGGGTCCACAGGGCCCTATGGCTACACCTTC.

This chain joins TRBV5-1 and TRBJ2-1; 11 bases fit TRBD1. CDR1 and CDR2 from the germline V gene are SGHRS and YFSETQ. The junction had 11 bases not matched to a gene; V was cut back by 4 bases and J by 14 bases. The CDR3 runs 14 residues. The CDR3 sequence is CASSGTGGIYREFF. The DNA of the CDR3 is TGCGCCAGCAGCGGGACAGGGGGAATCTATAGAGAGTTCTTC.

The genes are TRBV7-9 and TRBJ2-4; 9 bases match TRBD1. J gave up 6 bases and V 5 bases, and 5 bases lay outside the gene matches. The CDR3 totals 14 residues. CDR1 and CDR2 (germline): SEHNR, FQNEAQ (reference sequence). The CDR3 nucleotides read TGTGCCAGCAGCACCACGGACAGGGGAAACATTCAGTACTTC. Its translation is CASSTTDRGNIQYF.

V usage is TRBV23-1 and J usage is TRBJ2-7, with D possibly called TRBD1 or TRBD2 (5 bases each). TRBV23-1 is treated as an ORF (open reading frame) with a function not yet certain. The V and J ends lost 0 bases and 8 bases respectively, with 11 bases between them. CDR3 length: 13 amino acids. This chain's CDR3 is CASSQSGVLKQYF. The CDR3 DNA sequence: TGCGCCAGCAGTCAATCGGGGGTGCTGAAGCAGTACTTC.

The rearrangement joins TRBV7-2 to TRBJ1-5; D remains ambiguous. CDR1 and CDR2 (germline): SGHTA, FQGNSA. The CDR3 has 17 residues. Trimming took off 1 base at V and 2 bases at J, with 15 bases between the two ends. The CDR3 DNA follows: TGTGCCAGCAGCTTAGTGGTAGTATCGGGTGGCAATCAGCCCCAGCATTTT. Translating gives CASSLVVVSGGNQPQHF. The whole variable domain, remainder taken from reference TRBV7-2 and TRBJ1-5, is GAGVSQSPSNKVTEKGKDVELRCDPISGHTALYWYRQSLGQGLEFLIYFQGNSAPDKSGLPSDRFSAERTGGSVSTLTIQRTQQEDSAVYLCASSLVVVSGGNQPQHFGDGTRLSIL.